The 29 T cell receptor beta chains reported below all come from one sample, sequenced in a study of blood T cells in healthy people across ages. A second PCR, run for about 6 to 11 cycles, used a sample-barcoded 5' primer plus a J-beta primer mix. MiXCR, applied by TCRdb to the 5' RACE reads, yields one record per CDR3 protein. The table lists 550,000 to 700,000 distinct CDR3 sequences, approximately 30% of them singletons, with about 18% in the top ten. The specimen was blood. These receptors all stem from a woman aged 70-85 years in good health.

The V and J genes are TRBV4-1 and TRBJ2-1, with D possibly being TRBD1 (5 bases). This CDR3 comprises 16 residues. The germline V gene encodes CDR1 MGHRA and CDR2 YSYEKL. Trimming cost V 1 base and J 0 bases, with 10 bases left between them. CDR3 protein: CASSQVAQVSYNEQFF. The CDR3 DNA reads TGCGCCAGCAGCCAAGTCGCACAGGTCTCCTACAATGAGCAGTTCTTC.

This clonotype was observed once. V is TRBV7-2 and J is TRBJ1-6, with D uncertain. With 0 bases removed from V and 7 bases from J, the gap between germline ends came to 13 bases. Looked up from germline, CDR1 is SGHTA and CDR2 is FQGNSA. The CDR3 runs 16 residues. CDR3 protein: CASSLAPERRNSPLHF. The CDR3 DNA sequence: TGTGCCAGCAGCTTAGCTCCTGAAAGGCGAAATTCACCCCTCCACTTT.

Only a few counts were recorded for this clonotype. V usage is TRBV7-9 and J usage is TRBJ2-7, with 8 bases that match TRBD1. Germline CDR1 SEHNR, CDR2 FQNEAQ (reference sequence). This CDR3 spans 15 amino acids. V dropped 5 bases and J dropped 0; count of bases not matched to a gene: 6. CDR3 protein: CASSRDRISSYEQYF. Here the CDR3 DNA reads TGTGCCAGCAGCCGGGACAGGATAAGCTCCTACGAGCAGTACTTC. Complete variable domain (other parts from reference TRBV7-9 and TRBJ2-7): DTGVSQNPRHKITKRGQNVTFRCDPISEHNRLYWYRQTLGQGPEFLTYFQNEAQLEKSRLLSDRFSAERPKGSFSTLEIQRTEQGDSAMYLCASSRDRISSYEQYFGPGTRLTVT.

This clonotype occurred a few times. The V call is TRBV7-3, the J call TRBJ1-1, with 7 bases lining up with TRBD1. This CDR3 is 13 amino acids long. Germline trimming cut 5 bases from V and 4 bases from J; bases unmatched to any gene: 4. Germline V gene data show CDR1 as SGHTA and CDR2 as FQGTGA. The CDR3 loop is CASSTRQGTEAFF. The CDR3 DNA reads TGTGCCAGCAGCACCCGACAGGGCACTGAAGCTTTCTTT.

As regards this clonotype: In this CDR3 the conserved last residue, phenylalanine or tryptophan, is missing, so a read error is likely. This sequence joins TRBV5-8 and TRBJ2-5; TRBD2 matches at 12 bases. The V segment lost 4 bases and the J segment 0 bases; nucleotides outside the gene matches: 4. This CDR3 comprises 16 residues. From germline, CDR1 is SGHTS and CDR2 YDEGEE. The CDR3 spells CASSPGLAGNQETQYS. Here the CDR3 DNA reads TGTGCCAGCAGCCCAGGACTAGCGGGAAACCAAGAGACCCAGTACTCC.

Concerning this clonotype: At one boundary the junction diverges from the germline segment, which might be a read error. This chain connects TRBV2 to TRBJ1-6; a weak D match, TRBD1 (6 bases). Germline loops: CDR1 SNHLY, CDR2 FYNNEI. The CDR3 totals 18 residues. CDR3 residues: CAGSSQYQGRVANSPLHF. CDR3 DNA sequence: TGTGCCGGCAGTTCACAATATCAGGGGAGGGTGGCGAATTCACCCCTCCACTTT.

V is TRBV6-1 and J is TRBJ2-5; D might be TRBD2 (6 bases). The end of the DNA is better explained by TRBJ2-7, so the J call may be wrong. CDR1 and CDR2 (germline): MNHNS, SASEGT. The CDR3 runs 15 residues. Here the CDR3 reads CASSEGSGGIYEQYF. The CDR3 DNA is TGTGCCAGCAGTGAAGGAAGTGGGGGGATCTACGAGCAGTACTTC.

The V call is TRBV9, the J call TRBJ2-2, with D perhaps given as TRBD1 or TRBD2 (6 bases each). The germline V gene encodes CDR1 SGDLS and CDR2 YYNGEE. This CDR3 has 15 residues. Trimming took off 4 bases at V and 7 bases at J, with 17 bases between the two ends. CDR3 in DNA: TGTGCCAGCAGCCCCGCTAGGGGGGACGGCGGGGAGCTGTTTTTT. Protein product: CASSPARGDGGELFF. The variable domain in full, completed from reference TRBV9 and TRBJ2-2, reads DSGVTQTPKHLITATGQRVTLRCSPRSGDLSVYWYQQSLDQGLQFLIQYYNGEERAKGNILERFSAQQFPDLHSELNLSSLELGDSALYFCASSPARGDGGELFFGEGSRLTVL.

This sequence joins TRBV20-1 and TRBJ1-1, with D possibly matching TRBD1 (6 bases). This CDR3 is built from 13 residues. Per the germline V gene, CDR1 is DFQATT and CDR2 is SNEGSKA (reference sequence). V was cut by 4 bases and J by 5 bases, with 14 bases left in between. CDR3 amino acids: CSATQGGGTEAFF. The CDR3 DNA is TGCAGTGCTACACAGGGTGGAGGAACTGAAGCTTTCTTT.

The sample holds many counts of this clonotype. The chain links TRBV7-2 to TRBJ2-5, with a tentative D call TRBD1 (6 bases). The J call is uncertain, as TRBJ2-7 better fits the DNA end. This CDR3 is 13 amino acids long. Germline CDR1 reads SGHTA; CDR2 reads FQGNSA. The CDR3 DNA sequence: TGTGCCAGCAGCTTCGACAGGTTCTACGAGCAGTACTTC. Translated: CASSFDRFYEQYF.

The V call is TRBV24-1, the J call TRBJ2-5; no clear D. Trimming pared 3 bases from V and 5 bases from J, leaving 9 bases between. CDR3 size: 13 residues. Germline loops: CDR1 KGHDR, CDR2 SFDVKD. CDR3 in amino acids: CATSDGTEETQYF. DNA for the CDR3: TGTGCCACCAGTGATGGTACCGAGGAGACCCAGTACTTC.

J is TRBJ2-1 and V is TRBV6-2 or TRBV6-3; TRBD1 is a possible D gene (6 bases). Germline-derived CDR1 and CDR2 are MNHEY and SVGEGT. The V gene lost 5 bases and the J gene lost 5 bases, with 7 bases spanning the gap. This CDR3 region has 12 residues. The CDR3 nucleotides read TGTGCCAGCAGTCACAGGGACAATGAGCAGTTCTTC. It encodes CASSHRDNEQFF.

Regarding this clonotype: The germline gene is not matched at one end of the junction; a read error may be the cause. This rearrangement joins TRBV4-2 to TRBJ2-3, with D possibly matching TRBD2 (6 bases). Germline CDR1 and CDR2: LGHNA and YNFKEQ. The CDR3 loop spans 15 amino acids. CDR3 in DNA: TGTGCCAGCAGCCAGGAGGGTAGCGGCACAGATACGCCGTATTTT. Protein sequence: CASSQEGSGTDTPYF.

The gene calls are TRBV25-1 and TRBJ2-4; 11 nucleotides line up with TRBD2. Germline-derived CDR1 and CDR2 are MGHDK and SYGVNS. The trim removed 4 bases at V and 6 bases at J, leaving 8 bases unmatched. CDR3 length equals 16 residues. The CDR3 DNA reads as TGTGCCAGCAGTGGCGTTAGCGGGGGGGAGGGAAACATTCAGTACTTC. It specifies CASSGVSGGEGNIQYF.

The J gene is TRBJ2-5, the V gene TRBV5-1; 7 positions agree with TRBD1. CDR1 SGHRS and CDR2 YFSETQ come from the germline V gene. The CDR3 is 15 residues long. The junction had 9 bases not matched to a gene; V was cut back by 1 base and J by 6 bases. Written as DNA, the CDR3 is TGCGCCAGCAGCTTGTTGGGACAGTCAGGGCAGACCCAGTACTTC. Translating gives CASSLLGQSGQTQYF.

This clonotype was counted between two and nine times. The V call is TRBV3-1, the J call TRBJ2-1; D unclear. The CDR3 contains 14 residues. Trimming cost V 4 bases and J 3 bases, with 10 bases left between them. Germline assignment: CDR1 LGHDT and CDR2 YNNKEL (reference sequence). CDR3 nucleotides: TGTGCCAGCAGCCTCGCAATGCGCTACAATGAGCAGTTCTTC. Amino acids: CASSLAMRYNEQFF.

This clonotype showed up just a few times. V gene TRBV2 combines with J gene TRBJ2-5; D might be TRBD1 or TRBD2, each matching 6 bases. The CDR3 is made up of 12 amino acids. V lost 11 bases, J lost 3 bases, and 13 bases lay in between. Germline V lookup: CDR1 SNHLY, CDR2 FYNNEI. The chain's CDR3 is CADKGEEETQYF. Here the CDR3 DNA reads TGTGCCGACAAGGGGGAGGAAGAGACCCAGTACTTC.

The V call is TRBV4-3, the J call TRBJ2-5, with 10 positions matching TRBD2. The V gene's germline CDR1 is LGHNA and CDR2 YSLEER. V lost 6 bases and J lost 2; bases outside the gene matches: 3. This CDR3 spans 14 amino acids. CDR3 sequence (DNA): TGCGCCAGCAGTAAACTAGCGGGACAAGAGACCCAGTACTTC. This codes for CASSKLAGQETQYF.

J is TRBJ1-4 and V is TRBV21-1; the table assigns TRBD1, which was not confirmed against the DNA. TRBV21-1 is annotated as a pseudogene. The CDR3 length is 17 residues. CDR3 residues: CASSNGGSGPPHEKLLF. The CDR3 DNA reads TGTGCCAGCAGCAATGGTGGCTCCGGGCCGCCCCATGAAAAACTGCTTTTT.

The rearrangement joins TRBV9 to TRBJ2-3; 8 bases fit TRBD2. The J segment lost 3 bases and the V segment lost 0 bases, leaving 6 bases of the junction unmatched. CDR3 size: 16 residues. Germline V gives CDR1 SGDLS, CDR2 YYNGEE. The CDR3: CASSVGDSGETDTQYF. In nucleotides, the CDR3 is TGTGCCAGCAGCGTAGGCGATAGCGGGGAAACAGATACGCAGTATTTT.

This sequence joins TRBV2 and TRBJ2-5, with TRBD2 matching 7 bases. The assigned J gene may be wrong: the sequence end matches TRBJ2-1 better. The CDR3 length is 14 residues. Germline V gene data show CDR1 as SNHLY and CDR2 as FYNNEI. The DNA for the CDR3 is TGTGCCAGCAGCGGGGGGATACTTTACAATGAGCAGTTCTTC. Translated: CASSGGILYNEQFF.

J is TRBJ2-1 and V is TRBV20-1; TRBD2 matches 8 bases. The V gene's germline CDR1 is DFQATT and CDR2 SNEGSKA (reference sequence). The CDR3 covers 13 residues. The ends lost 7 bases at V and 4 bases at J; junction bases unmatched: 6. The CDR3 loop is CSGSGGIYNEQFF. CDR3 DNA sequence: TGCAGTGGAAGCGGGGGCATATACAATGAGCAGTTCTTC.

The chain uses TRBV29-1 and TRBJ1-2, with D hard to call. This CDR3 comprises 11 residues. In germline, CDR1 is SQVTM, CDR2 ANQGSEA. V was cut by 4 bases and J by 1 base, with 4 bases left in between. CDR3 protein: CSVADNYGYTF. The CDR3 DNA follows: TGCAGCGTTGCAGATAACTATGGCTACACCTTC.

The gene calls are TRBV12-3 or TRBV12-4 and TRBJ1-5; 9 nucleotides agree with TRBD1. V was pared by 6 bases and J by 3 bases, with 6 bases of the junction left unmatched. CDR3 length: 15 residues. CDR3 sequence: CASSLTGGLNQPQHF. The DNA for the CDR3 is TGTGCCAGCAGCCTTACAGGGGGCCTCAATCAGCCCCAGCATTTT.

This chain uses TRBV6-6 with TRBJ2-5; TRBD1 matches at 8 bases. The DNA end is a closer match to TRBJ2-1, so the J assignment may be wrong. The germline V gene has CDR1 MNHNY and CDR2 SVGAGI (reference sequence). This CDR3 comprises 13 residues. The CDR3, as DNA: TGTGCCAGCGGGGCAGGGGGCATGGGTGAGCAGTTCTTC. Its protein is CASGAGGMGEQFF.

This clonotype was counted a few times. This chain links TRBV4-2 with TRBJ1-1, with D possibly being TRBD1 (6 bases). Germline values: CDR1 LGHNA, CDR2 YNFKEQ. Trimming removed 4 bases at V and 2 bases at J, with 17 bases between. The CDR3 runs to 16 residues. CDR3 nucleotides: TGTGCCAGCAGCCGGGGGGACAATCAGGGCAACACTGAAGCTTTCTTT. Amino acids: CASSRGDNQGNTEAFF.

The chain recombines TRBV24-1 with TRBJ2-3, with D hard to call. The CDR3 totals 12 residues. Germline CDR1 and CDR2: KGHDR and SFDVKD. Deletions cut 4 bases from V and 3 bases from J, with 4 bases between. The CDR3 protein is CATSEQTDTQYF. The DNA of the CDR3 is TGTGCCACCAGTGAACAGACAGATACGCAGTATTTT.

CDR3 nucleotides: TGTGCCAGCATTCGGGACAGGGGAGTTGCGAACATTCAGTACTTC. This sequence encodes CASIRDRGVANIQYF. The rearrangement links TRBV2 to TRBJ2-4, with 10 positions matching TRBD1. Trimming removed 7 bases from V and 7 bases from J; junction bases left unmatched: 10. Germline lookup yields CDR1 SNHLY and CDR2 FYNNEI. The CDR3 is 15 residues long.

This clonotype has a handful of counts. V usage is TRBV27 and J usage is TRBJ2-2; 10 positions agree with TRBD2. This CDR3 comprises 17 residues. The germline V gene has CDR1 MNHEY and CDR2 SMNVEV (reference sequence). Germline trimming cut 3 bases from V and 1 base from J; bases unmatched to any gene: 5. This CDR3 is CASSFQAGGVNTGELFF. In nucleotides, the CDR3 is TGTGCCAGCAGTTTCCAAGCGGGGGGGGTGAACACCGGGGAGCTGTTTTTT.